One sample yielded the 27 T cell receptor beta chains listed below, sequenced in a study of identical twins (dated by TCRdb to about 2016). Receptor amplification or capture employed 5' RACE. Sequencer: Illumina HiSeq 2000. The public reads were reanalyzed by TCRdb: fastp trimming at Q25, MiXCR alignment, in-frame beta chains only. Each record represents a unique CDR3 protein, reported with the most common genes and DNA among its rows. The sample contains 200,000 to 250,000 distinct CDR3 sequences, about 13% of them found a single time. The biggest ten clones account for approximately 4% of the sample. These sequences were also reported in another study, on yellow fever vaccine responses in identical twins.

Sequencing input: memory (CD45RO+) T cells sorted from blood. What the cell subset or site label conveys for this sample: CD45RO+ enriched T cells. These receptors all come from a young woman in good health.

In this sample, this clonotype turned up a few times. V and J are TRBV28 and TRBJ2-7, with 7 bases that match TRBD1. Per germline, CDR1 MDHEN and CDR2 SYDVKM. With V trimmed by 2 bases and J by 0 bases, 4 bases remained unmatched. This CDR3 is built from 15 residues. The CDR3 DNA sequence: TGTGCCAGCAGTTTAGGACAGGCACACTCCTACGAGCAGTACTTC. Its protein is CASSLGQAHSYEQYF.

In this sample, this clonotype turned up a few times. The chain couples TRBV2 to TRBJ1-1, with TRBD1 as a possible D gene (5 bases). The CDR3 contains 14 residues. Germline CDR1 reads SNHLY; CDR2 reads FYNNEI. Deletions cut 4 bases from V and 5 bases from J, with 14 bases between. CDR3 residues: CASSVGQGRTEAFF. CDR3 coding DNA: TGTGCCAGCAGTGTTGGGCAGGGTCGGACTGAAGCTTTCTTT.

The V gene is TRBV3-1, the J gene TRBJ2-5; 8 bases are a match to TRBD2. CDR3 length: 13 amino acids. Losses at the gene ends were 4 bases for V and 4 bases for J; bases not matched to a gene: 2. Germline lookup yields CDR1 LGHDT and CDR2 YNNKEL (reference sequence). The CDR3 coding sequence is TGTGCCAGCAGCCCCGGACTAGCAGAGACCCAGTACTTC. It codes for CASSPGLAETQYF.

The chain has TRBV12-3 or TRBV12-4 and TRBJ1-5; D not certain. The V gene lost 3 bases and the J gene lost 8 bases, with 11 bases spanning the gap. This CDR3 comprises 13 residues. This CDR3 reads CASSLDDQKPQHF. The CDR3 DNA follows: TGTGCCAGCAGTTTGGACGACCAGAAGCCCCAGCATTTT.

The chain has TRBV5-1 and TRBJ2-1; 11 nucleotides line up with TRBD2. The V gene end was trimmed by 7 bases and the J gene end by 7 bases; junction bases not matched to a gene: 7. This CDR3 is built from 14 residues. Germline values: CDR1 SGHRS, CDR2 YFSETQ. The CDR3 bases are TGCGCCAGCGGTAGCGGGGGGGCATCGAATGAGCAGTTCTTC. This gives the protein CASGSGGASNEQFF.

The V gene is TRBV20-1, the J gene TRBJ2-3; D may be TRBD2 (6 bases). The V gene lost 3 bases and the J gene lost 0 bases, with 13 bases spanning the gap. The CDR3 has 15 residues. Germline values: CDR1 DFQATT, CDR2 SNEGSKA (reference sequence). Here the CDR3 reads CSARRVSGSTDTQYF. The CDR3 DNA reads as TGCAGTGCTAGGAGAGTAAGCGGGAGCACAGATACGCAGTATTTT.

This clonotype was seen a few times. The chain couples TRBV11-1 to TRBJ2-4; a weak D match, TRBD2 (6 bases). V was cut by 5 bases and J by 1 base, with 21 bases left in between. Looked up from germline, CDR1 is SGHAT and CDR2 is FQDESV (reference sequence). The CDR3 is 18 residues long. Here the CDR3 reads CASSTLATGPSAKNIQYF. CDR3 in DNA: TGTGCCAGCAGCACACTAGCCACAGGTCCTAGCGCCAAAAACATTCAGTACTTC.

The CDR3 spells CASSYRQVPPGDTQYF. CDR3 nucleotides: TGTGCCAGCAGTTACCGACAGGTTCCCCCCGGAGATACGCAGTATTTT. The V call is TRBV6-5, the J call TRBJ2-3; tentatively, D is TRBD1 (6 bases). Germline CDR1 MNHEY, CDR2 SVGAGI. V gave up 2 bases and J gave up 5 bases, with 17 bases separating them. The CDR3 is made up of 16 amino acids.

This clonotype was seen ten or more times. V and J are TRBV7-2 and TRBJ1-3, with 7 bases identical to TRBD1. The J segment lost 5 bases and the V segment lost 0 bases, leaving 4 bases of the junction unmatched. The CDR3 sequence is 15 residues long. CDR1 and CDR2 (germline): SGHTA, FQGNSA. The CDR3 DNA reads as TGTGCCAGCAGCTTAGCAAGGGGGCTTAGAAACACCATATATTTT. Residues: CASSLARGLRNTIYF.

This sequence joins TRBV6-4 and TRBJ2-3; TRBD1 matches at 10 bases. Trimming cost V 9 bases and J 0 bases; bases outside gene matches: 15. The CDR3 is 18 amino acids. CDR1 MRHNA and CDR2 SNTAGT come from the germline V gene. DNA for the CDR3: TGTGCCAGTTCCTCGGGACAGGGGCGAAATACCAGCACAGATACGCAGTATTTT. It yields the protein CASSSGQGRNTSTDTQYF.

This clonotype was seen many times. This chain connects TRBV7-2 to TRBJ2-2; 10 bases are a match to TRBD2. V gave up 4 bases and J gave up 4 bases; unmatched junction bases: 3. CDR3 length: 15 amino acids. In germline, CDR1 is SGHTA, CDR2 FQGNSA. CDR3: CASSSRTSGTGELFF. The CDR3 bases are TGTGCCAGCAGCTCCCGGACTAGCGGCACCGGGGAGCTGTTTTTT.

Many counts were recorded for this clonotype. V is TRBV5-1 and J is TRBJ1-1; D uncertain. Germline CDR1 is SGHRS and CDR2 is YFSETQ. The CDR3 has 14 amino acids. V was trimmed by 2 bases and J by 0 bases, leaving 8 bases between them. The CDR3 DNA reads TGCGCCAGCAGCTTCCCGGGCATGAACACTGAAGCTTTCTTT. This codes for CASSFPGMNTEAFF.

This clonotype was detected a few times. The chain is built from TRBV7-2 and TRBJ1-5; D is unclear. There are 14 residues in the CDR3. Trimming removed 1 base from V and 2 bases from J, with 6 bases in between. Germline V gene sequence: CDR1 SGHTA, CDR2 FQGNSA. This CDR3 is CASSLVAGNQPQHF. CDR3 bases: TGTGCCAGCAGCTTAGTTGCGGGCAATCAGCCCCAGCATTTT.

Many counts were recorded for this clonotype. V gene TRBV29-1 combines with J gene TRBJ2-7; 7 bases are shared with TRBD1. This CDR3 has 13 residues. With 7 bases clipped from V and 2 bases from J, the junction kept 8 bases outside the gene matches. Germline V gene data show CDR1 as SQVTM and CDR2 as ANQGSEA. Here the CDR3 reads CSAGDSQPYEQYF. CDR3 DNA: TGCAGCGCCGGGGACAGCCAGCCCTACGAGCAGTACTTC.

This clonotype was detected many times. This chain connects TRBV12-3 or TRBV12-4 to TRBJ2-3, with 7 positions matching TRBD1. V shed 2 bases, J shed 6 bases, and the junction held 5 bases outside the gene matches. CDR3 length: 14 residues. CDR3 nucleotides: TGTGCCAGCAGTTTAATAGGGGGCCGGGATACGCAGTATTTT. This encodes CASSLIGGRDTQYF.

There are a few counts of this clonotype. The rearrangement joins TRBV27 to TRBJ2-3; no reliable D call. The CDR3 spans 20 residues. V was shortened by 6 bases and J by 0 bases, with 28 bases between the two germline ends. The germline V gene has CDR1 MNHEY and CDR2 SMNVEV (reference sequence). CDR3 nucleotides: TGTGCCAGCAGCTTTCGTGGGAACCTTAGGGTTAAAGCTAGCACAGATACGCAGTATTTT. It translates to CASSFRGNLRVKASTDTQYF.

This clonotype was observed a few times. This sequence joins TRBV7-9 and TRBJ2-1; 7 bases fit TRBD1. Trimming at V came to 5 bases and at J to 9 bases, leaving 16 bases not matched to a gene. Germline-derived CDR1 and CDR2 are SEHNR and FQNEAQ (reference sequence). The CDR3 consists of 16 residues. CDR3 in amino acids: CASSQRAGTALGEQFF. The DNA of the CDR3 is TGTGCCAGCAGCCAGAGGGCCGGGACAGCTCTAGGTGAGCAGTTCTTC.

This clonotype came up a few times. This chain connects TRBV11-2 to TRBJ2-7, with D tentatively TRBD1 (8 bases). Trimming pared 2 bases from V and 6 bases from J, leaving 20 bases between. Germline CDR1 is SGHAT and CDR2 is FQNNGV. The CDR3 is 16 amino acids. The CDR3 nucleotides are TGTGCCAGCAGCTTACAGGGACAGGTCTCGGGGGGCGAGCAGTACTTC. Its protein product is CASSLQGQVSGGEQYF.

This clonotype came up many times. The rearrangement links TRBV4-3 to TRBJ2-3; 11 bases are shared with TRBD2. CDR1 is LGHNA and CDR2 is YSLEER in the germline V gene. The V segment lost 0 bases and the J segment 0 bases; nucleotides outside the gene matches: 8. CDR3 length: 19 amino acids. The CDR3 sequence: CASSQEHNSGRGSTDTQYF. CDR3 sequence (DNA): TGCGCCAGCAGCCAAGAACACAATAGCGGGAGGGGTAGCACAGATACGCAGTATTTT.

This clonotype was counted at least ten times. The CDR3 spells CASSLAGGNSNEQFF. The CDR3, as DNA: TGTGCCAGCAGCTTAGCGGGGGGGAATTCCAATGAGCAGTTCTTC. This chain uses TRBV7-3 with TRBJ2-1; 9 bases agree with TRBD2. The ends lost 2 bases at V and 6 bases at J; junction bases unmatched: 5. This CDR3 comprises 15 residues. Germline V gene sequence: CDR1 SGHTA, CDR2 FQGTGA.

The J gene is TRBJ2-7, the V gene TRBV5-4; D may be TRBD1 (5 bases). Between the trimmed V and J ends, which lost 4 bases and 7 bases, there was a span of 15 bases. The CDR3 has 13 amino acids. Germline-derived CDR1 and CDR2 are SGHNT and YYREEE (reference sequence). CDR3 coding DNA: TGTGCCAGCAGCCCTGGGGCGGAAAAAGAGCAGTACTTC. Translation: CASSPGAEKEQYF.

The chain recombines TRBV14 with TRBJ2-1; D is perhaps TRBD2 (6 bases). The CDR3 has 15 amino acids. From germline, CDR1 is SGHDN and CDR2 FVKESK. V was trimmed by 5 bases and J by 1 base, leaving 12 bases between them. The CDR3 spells CASSSNSGSYNEQFF. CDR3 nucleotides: TGTGCCAGCAGCTCTAATAGCGGTTCCTACAATGAGCAGTTCTTC.

CDR3 nucleotides: TGTGCCAGCTCACCACAGGGGTCCGCCTACGAGCAGTACTTC. Translated, it gives CASSPQGSAYEQYF. J is TRBJ2-7 and V is TRBV18; a possible D gene is TRBD1 (5 bases). CDR3 size: 14 residues. CDR1 is KGHSH, CDR2 LQKENI, per germline. The V end was cut by 1 base, the J end by 2 bases, with 9 bases between. Using reference TRBV18 and TRBJ2-7 for the parts outside the CDR3, the full variable domain is NAGVMQNPRHLVRRRGQEARLRCSPMKGHSHVYWYRQLPEEGLKFMVYLQKENIIDESGMPKERFSAEFPKEGPSILRIQQVVRGDSAAYFCASSPQGSAYEQYFGPGTRLTVT.

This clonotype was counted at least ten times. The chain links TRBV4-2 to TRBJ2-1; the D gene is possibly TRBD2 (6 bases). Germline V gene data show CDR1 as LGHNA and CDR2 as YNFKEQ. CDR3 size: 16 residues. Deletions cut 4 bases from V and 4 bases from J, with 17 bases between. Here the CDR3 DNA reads TGTGCCAGCAGCCGCGGGACCACACAGTGGTACAATGAGCAGTTCTTC. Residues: CASSRGTTQWYNEQFF.

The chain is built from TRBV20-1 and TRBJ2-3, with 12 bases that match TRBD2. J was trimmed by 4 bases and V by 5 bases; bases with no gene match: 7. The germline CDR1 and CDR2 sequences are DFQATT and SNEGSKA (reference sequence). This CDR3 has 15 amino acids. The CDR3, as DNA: TGCAGTGCTGCCCTAGCGGGGGGGTCGGCAGATACGCAGTATTTT. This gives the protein CSAALAGGSADTQYF.

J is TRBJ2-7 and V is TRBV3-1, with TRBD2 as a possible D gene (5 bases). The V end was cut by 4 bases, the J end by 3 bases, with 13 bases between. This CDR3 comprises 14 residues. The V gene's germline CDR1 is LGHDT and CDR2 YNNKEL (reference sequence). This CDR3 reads CASSPTAEDYEQYF. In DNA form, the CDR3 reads TGTGCCAGCAGCCCTACGGCGGAGGACTACGAGCAGTACTTC.

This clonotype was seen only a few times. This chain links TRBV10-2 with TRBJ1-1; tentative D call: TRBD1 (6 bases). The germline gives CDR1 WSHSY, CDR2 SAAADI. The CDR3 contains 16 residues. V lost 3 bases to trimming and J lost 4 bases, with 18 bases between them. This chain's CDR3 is CASSDSRGGSSTEAFF. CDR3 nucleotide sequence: TGCGCCAGCAGTGACTCACGAGGGGGGAGCAGCACTGAAGCTTTCTTT.